These T cell receptor beta chains were read from a single sample in a study of early T cells in non-severe SARS-CoV-2 infection. Via MiXCR, TCRdb re-called the 5' RACE reads, giving one row per CDR3 protein. This repertoire shows more than 55,000 distinct CDR3 sequences, around 13% found once; its top ten account for around 1.4%. The material sequenced was whole blood. The source is an adult who was a healthcare worker with PCR-confirmed SARS-CoV-2 infection or an uninfected control (not recorded which). Each CDR3 is given with its conserved first and last residue. The D gene is left open where the match is weak. Size tells how often a clone was seen (once, few, many) or the class of an expanded clone, and some rows leave it out.

d_call	v_call	clone_size	j_call	cdr3_nt	cdr3_aa
TRBD1	TRBV7-2	many	TRBJ1-4	TGTGCCAGCAGTTCCGGGACAGGGGGCATCCCGAAACTGTTTTTT	CASSSGTGGIPKLFF
-	TRBV5-1	few	TRBJ2-5	TGCGCCAGCAGCTTGAGGCCGATGGAGCAAGAGACCCAGTACTTC	CASSLRPMEQETQYF
TRBD2	TRBV23-1	-	TRBJ2-2	TGCGCCAGCAGTTTCACTAGCGGGGGGGCCGACACCGGGGAGCTGTTTTTT	CASSFTSGGADTGELFF
-	TRBV19	-	TRBJ2-4	TGTGCCACCAGTGACACCGCCAAAAACATTCAGTACTTC	CATSDTAKNIQYF
TRBD1	TRBV12-3/TRBV12-4	few	TRBJ1-1	TGTGCCAGCGGACAGGAGAACACTGAAGCTTTCTTT	CASGQENTEAFF
TRBD1	TRBV11-2	-	TRBJ2-5	TGTGCCAGCAGCACCCGGTGGGGGACAGGGAGGAGAGAGACCCAGTACTTC	CASSTRWGTGRRETQYF
TRBD2	TRBV12-3/TRBV12-4	many	TRBJ2-7	TGTGCCAGCAGTTTAAAACTAGCGGGGGCCGCATCCTACGAGCAGTACTTC	CASSLKLAGAASYEQYF
TRBD1	TRBV6-6	few	TRBJ2-5	TGTGCCAGCAACGACCCGGGACAGGGGATGGCGACCCAGTACTTC	CASNDPGQGMATQYF
TRBD1	TRBV20-1	many	TRBJ2-5	TGCAGTGCTAGAGTTGGGGACAGGGGGCCACGAGAGACCCAGTACTTC	CSARVGDRGPRETQYF
-	TRBV6-6	-	TRBJ2-1	TGTGCCAGCAGTTTTCAGGGCCGGAATGAGCAGTTCTTC	CASSFQGRNEQFF
TRBD1	TRBV5-4	few	TRBJ2-7	TGTGCCAGCAGCCCGGGAGGGACAGGGGGCTCCTACGAGCAGTACTTC	CASSPGGTGGSYEQYF
TRBD2	TRBV9	-	TRBJ2-5	TGTGCCAGCAGCGTAGAAGCGGGGGGGCTGGAGACCCAGTACTTC	CASSVEAGGLETQYF
-	TRBV20-1	few	TRBJ2-7	TGCAGTGCTAGCCATTGGCCAAGCTCCTACGAGCAGTACTTC	CSASHWPSSYEQYF
-	TRBV11-2	-	TRBJ1-4	TGTGCCAGCAGCCTGATCGGGGGCGGGATCAATGAAAAACTGTTTTTT	CASSLIGGGINEKLFF
TRBD2	TRBV29-1	-	TRBJ2-1	TGCAGCGTTGAAGTCGGGCTAGCGGGGTACAATGAGCAGTTCTTC	CSVEVGLAGYNEQFF
TRBD1	TRBV5-4	many	TRBJ1-1	TGTGCCAGCAGACTGACGACAGGGATGAACACTGAAGCTTTCTTT	CASRLTTGMNTEAFF
TRBD1	TRBV6-5	few	TRBJ2-7	TGTGCCAGCAGTTACCAAGGACAGGGGATCAACGAGCAGTACTTC	CASSYQGQGINEQYF
-	TRBV5-5	many	TRBJ1-1	TGTGCCAGCAGCGTTGGTCCGGGGAGAAGGAACACTGAAGCTTTCTTT	CASSVGPGRRNTEAFF